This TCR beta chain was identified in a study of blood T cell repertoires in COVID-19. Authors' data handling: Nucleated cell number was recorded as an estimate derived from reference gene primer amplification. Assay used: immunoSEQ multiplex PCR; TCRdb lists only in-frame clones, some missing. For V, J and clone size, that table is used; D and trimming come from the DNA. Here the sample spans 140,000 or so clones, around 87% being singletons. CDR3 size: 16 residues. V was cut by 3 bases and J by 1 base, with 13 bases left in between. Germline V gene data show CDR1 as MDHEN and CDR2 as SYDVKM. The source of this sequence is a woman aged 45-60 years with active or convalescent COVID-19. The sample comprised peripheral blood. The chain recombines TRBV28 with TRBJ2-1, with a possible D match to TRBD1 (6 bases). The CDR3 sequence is CASSFQRGKSYNEQFF. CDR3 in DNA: TGTGCCAGCAGTTTCCAGAGGGGGAAGTCCTACAATGAGCAGTTCTTC.